These 9 T cell receptor beta chains originate from one sample sequenced in a study of response to subunit inactivated influenza vaccine. TCRdb reprocessed the RT-PCR reads via MiXCR and lists one record per CDR3 protein. Counted here are hundreds of thousands of distinct CDR3 sequences, about 14% occurring once; the ten biggest clones make up roughly 6.4%. The source was PBMCs from blood, collected 14 days before vaccination. The receptors stem from a man in his forties or fifties who received an inactivated influenza vaccine.

The table lists this clonotype with many counts. The V call is TRBV29-1, the J call TRBJ2-1; D is undetermined. In germline, CDR1 is SQVTM, CDR2 ANQGSEA. The CDR3 is 13 residues long. The ends were cut back, 4 bases at V and 6 bases at J, with 13 bases in the middle. CDR3 region: CSVAARSSNEQFF. CDR3 DNA: TGCAGCGTTGCGGCTAGATCGAGCAATGAGCAGTTCTTC.

V usage is TRBV20-1 and J usage is TRBJ1-1, with D unresolved. Germline V gene sequence: CDR1 DFQATT, CDR2 SNEGSKA (reference sequence). V was shortened by 1 base and J by 1 base, with 10 bases between the two germline ends. The CDR3 has 14 residues. The CDR3 DNA reads TGCAGTGCTAGAGGAGGTACGGGGAACACTGAAGCTTTCTTT. Translation: CSARGGTGNTEAFF.

This clonotype was counted only a few times. V is TRBV20-1 and J is TRBJ1-1; perhaps TRBD1 as D (6 bases). V was shortened by 6 bases and J by 7 bases, with 18 bases between the two germline ends. This CDR3 contains 13 residues. The germline V gene encodes CDR1 DFQATT and CDR2 SNEGSKA (reference sequence). CDR3 protein: CSAPSRGYGEAFF. In DNA form, the CDR3 reads TGCAGTGCCCCGAGCAGGGGATACGGTGAAGCTTTCTTT.

This clonotype has a count of ten or more. DNA for the CDR3: TGCGCCAGCAGACCAGCAGCCCGGGGGCTTCACACTGAAGCTTTCTTT. This sequence encodes CASRPAARGLHTEAFF. The rearrangement uses TRBV5-1 and TRBJ1-1; TRBD1 might be the D (6 bases). Trimming stripped 5 bases from V and 3 bases from J, with 20 bases between. The CDR3 totals 16 residues. Germline V lookup: CDR1 SGHRS, CDR2 YFSETQ.

This clonotype appeared a few times. The chain couples TRBV4-1 to TRBJ2-5; the D gene could be TRBD1 or TRBD2 (6 bases each). V was trimmed by 1 base and J by 1 base, leaving 13 bases between them. Germline V gives CDR1 MGHRA, CDR2 YSYEKL. The CDR3 has 16 amino acids. CDR3 residues: CASSQGRGGGQETQYF. For the CDR3, the DNA is TGCGCCAGCAGCCAAGGACGAGGAGGGGGCCAAGAGACCCAGTACTTC.

J is TRBJ2-7 and V is TRBV6-1; 9 nucleotides agree with TRBD1. J lost 4 bases, V lost 4 bases, and 5 bases had no gene match. This CDR3 spans 14 amino acids. Germline values: CDR1 MNHNS, CDR2 SASEGT. CDR3 sequence: CASSVGTGIYEQYF. The CDR3 coding sequence is TGTGCCAGCAGTGTCGGGACAGGGATTTACGAGCAGTACTTC.

This clonotype was observed a handful of times. This chain uses TRBV5-1 with TRBJ2-7, with 8 bases aligning to TRBD2. V trimming: 4 bases; J trimming: 3 bases; junction bases outside the gene matches: 15. This CDR3 region has 17 residues. Germline V gene sequence: CDR1 SGHRS, CDR2 YFSETQ. CDR3 nucleotides: TGCGCCAGCAGCAAATATACCGGGACTAGAGAGCTCTACGAGCAGTACTTC. It encodes CASSKYTGTRELYEQYF.

The chain links TRBV5-4 to TRBJ2-7; either TRBD1 or TRBD2 may fit D (5 bases each). V shed 4 bases and J shed 2 bases, with 16 bases lying between them. CDR3 size: 15 residues. The germline V gene encodes CDR1 SGHNT and CDR2 YYREEE (reference sequence). The chain's CDR3 is CASSTRDVGPYEQYF. The CDR3 DNA follows: TGTGCCAGCAGCACCCGGGACGTCGGTCCCTACGAGCAGTACTTC.

The V call is TRBV24-1, the J call TRBJ2-5, with 7 bases lining up with TRBD1. The V segment lost 7 bases and the J segment 5 bases; nucleotides outside the gene matches: 6. This CDR3 spans 13 amino acids. Germline assignment: CDR1 KGHDR and CDR2 SFDVKD. CDR3 protein: CATSFRGSETQYF. The CDR3 coding sequence is TGTGCCACCAGCTTCAGGGGGTCCGAGACCCAGTACTTC.